These T cell receptor beta chains were read from a single sample in a study of T cells in localized non-small cell lung cancer. The data were produced by immunoSEQ multiplex PCR, yet TCRdb's version contains in-frame clones alone and is incomplete. The table shows 20,000 to 25,000 clones, with more than 85% occurring only once. Sequencing was performed on peripheral blood, taken before any cancer treatment. These receptors were collected from a woman between 40 and 69 years old with stage I lung adenocarcinoma. CDR3s include the opening cysteine and the closing phenylalanine or tryptophan. The D gene is left open where the match is weak. Expanded clones get a size class; other rows say once, few or many, or leave the size out.

>TRBD1|TRBV11-2|TRBJ2-3|NA|14
CASSGDRATDTQYF
TGTGCCAGCAGCGGGGACAGGGCAACAGATACGCAGTATTTT
>NA|TRBV11-2|TRBJ2-1|NA|11
CASNPRAEQFF
TGTGCCAGCAATCCGAGGGCTGAGCAGTTCTTC
>TRBD1|TRBV18|TRBJ2-7|once|15
CASSMRSGTGGEQYF
TGTGCCAGCTCCATGCGATCCGGGACAGGGGGCGAGCAGTACTTC
>NA|TRBV14|TRBJ2-5|NA|17
CASSQEAQFWGQETQYF
TGTGCCAGCAGCCAAGAGGCCCAGTTTTGGGGCCAAGAGACCCAGTACTTC
>NA|TRBV9|TRBJ1-4|NA|18
CASSPRGTLVATNEKLFF
TGTGCCAGCAGCCCACGCGGGACCTTGGTGGCAACTAATGAAAAACTGTTTTTT
>TRBD1|TRBV18|TRBJ2-5|NA|14
CASSSGQAQETQYF
TGTGCCAGCTCATCGGGACAGGCCCAAGAGACCCAGTACTTC
>TRBD2|TRBV12-5|TRBJ2-5|NA|16
CASGLRLAGNQETQYF
TGTGCTAGTGGTTTGAGACTAGCGGGCAACCAAGAGACCCAGTACTTC
>NA|TRBV6-6|TRBJ2-7|NA|11
CASSSRREQYF
TGTGCCAGCAGTTCCCGTCGGGAGCAGTACTTC
>NA|TRBV30|TRBJ2-3|NA|11
CACRRTDTQYF
TGTGCCTGCCGCCGGACAGATACGCAGTATTTT
>NA|TRBV4-1|TRBJ1-4|NA|14
CASSRPDRNEKLFF
TGCGCCAGCAGCCGCCCTGACAGAAATGAAAAACTGTTTTTT
>TRBD2|TRBV7-9|TRBJ2-7|NA|15
CASSSLAGRSYEQYF
TGTGCCAGCAGCTCCCTAGCGGGACGGTCCTACGAGCAGTACTTC
>NA|TRBV2|TRBJ1-3|NA|12
CASSRQGNTIYF
TGTGCCAGCAGTCGACAGGGAAACACCATATATTTT
>NA|TRBV9|TRBJ1-4|NA|12
CASSGNEEKLFF
TGTGCCAGCAGCGGAAACGAGGAAAAACTGTTTTTT
>NA|TRBV19|TRBJ2-3|NA|16
CASSRGTEPAADTQYF
TGTGCCAGTAGTAGGGGGACTGAGCCGGCGGCAGATACGCAGTATTTT
>NA|TRBV11-3|TRBJ2-3|NA|15
CASSPRQASTDTQYF
TGTGCCAGCAGCCCCAGACAGGCTAGCACAGATACGCAGTATTTT
>TRBD1|TRBV5-3|TRBJ1-6|NA|16
CARSLGQGAYGSPLHF
TGTGCCAGAAGCTTGGGGCAGGGGGCATACGGTTCACCCCTCCACTTT
>NA|TRBV7-9|TRBJ2-3|once|16
CASSLLLQGGTDTQYF
TGTGCCAGCAGCTTACTACTACAGGGAGGCACAGATACGCAGTATTTT
>NA|TRBV28|TRBJ2-4|NA|13
CASSTGKANIQYF
TGTGCCAGTTCAACAGGGAAGGCAAACATTCAGTACTTC
>NA|TRBV19|TRBJ2-7|NA|14
CASSSLIAAYEQYF
TGTGCCAGTAGCTCTTTGATAGCGGCTTACGAGCAGTACTTC
>NA|TRBV7-6|TRBJ1-3|once|14
CASSRPEGGNTIYF
TGTGCCAGCAGCCGCCCTGAGGGTGGTAACACCATATATTTT
>TRBD1|TRBV27|TRBJ1-5|NA|16
CASSNRQGGPHQPQHF
TGTGCCAGCAGCAACCGGCAGGGGGGGCCCCATCAGCCCCAGCATTTT
>TRBD1|TRBV30|TRBJ1-5|NA|11
CAWRTGQTQHF
TGTGCCTGGAGAACGGGACAGACCCAGCATTTT
>NA|TRBV28|TRBJ2-3|NA|16
CASSLGLGIFTDTQYF
TGTGCCAGCAGTTTGGGGCTAGGGATTTTCACAGATACGCAGTATTTT
>TRBD1|TRBV9|TRBJ2-2|NA|18
CASSTRQGLNWNTGELFF
TGTGCCAGCAGCACCCGACAGGGCCTAAATTGGAACACCGGGGAGCTGTTTTTT
>NA|TRBV18|TRBJ2-7|NA|13
CASSPSATYEQYF
TGTGCCAGCTCACCGTCAGCGACCTACGAGCAGTACTTC
>NA|TRBV7-2|TRBJ2-1|NA|13
CASSADGYNEQFF
TGTGCCAGCAGCGCAGACGGCTACAATGAGCAGTTCTTC
>NA|TRBV18|TRBJ2-3|NA|14
CASSPQDLTDTQYF
TGTGCCAGCTCACCCCAGGACCTCACAGATACGCAGTATTTT
>TRBD2|TRBV27|TRBJ2-7|NA|22
CASSFPPPKTSGSLEGWYEQYF
TGTGCCAGCAGTTTTCCCCCCCCCAAGACTAGCGGGAGCCTAGAGGGTTGGTACGAGCAGTACTTC
>TRBD1|TRBV28|TRBJ2-7|NA|19
CASSLCQSCRQGRDLEQYF
TGTGCCAGCAGTTTATGCCAGAGTTGTAGACAGGGTCGGGATCTTGAGCAGTACTTC
>NA|TRBV6-6|TRBJ2-5|NA|16
CASSLGTSWYQETQYF
TGTGCCAGCAGTTTAGGCACCTCTTGGTACCAAGAGACCCAGTACTTC